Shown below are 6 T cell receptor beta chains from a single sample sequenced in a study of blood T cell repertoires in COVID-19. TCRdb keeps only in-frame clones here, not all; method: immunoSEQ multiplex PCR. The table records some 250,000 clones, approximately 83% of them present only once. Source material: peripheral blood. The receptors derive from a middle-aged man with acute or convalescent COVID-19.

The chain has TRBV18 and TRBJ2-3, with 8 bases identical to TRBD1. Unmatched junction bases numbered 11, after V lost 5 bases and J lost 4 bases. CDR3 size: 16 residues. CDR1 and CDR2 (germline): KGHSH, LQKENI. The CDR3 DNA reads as TGTGCCAGCTCAGAAGCGGACAGGGTTATCCCAGATACGCAGTATTTT. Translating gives CASSEADRVIPDTQYF.

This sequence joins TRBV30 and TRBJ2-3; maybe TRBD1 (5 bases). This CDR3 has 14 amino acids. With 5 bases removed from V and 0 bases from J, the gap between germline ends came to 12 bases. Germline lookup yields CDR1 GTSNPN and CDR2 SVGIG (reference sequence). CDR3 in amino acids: CAWAQGTSTDTQYF. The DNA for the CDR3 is TGTGCCTGGGCGCAGGGCACCAGCACAGATACGCAGTATTTT.

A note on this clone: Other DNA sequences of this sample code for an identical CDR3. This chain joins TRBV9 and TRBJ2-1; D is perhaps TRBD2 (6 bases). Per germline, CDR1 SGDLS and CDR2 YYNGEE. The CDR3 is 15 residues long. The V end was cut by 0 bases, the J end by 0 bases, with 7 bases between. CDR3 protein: CASSVGSGSYNEQFF. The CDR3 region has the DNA TGTGCCAGCAGCGTAGGTAGCGGCTCCTACAATGAGCAGTTCTTC.

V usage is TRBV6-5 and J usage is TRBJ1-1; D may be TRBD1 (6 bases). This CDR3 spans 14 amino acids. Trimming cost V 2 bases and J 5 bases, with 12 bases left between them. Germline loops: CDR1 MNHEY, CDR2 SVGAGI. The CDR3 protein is CASSYPGAGTEAFF. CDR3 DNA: TGTGCCAGCAGTTACCCAGGGGCTGGGACTGAAGCTTTCTTT.

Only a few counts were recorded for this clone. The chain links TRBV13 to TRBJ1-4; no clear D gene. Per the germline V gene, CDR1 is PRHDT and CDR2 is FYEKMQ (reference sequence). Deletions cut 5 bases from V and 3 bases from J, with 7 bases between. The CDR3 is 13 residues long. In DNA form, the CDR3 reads TGTGCCAGCAGCCTGCGTCCTAATGAAAAACTGTTTTTT. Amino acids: CASSLRPNEKLFF.

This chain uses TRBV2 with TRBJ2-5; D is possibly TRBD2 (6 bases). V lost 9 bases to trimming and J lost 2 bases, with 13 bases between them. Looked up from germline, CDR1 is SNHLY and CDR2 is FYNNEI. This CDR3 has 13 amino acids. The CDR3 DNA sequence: TGTGCCAGAGGGCGGGGACGGCAAGAGACCCAGTACTTC. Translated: CARGRGRQETQYF.